These 32 T cell receptor beta chains share one sample of origin, sequenced in a study of identical twins. One entry per CDR3 protein, called by TCRdb with MiXCR from the 5' RACE reads. Here the sample spans under 300,000 distinct CDR3 sequences, 6.5% to 9.5% being singletons. The same data also went into a second study, on yellow fever vaccine responses in identical twins.

The sequencing input was CD8+ T cells sorted from blood. Receptors were obtained from a woman under 30 in good health.

The rearrangement joins TRBV20-1 to TRBJ2-7; 9 nucleotides match TRBD1. The CDR3 is made up of 16 amino acids. Germline-derived CDR1 and CDR2 are DFQATT and SNEGSKA (reference sequence). V lost 0 bases to trimming and J lost 3 bases; unmatched junction nucleotides: 9. The CDR3 coding sequence is TGCAGTGCTAGAGATTTTCGGGGACAGGGACACTACGAGCAGTACTTC. Translating it yields CSARDFRGQGHYEQYF.

This clonotype showed up just a few times. The V gene is TRBV20-1, the J gene TRBJ2-3, with TRBD2 identical over 10 bases. Germline loops: CDR1 DFQATT, CDR2 SNEGSKA (reference sequence). J was trimmed by 1 base and V by 5 bases; bases with no gene match: 3. The CDR3 runs 14 residues. CDR3 sequence: CSAQAGGGTDTQYF. The DNA for the CDR3 is TGCAGTGCTCAAGCGGGGGGGGGCACAGATACGCAGTATTTT.

This clonotype was counted between two and nine times. This chain uses TRBV18 with TRBJ2-5, with D maybe TRBD2 (5 bases). Germline V gives CDR1 KGHSH, CDR2 LQKENI. The CDR3 loop spans 15 amino acids. Trimming pared 6 bases from V and 3 bases from J, leaving 17 bases between. CDR3: CASSSYSVREETQYF. CDR3 in DNA: TGTGCCAGCTCTTCCTACAGTGTGAGGGAAGAGACCCAGTACTTC.

This clonotype has at least ten counts. The V call is TRBV29-1, the J call TRBJ2-1; 7 nucleotides match TRBD1. The CDR3 is 14 residues long. Unmatched junction bases numbered 2, after V lost 3 bases and J lost 0 bases. Germline V gives CDR1 SQVTM, CDR2 ANQGSEA. The CDR3, as DNA: TGCAGCGTTGAGGGGGACAGCTCCTACAATGAGCAGTTCTTC. It translates to CSVEGDSSYNEQFF.

As for this clonotype: This may come from a read error, since a much larger clone is one base off. The gene calls are TRBV9 and TRBJ2-3; D might be TRBD2 (7 bases). Germline V gives CDR1 SGDLS, CDR2 YYNGEE. The CDR3 is made up of 14 amino acids. In DNA, the CDR3 is TGTACCAGCAGCGTAGGGGGGGGCACAGATACGCAGTATTTT. It yields the protein CTSSVGGGTDTQYF.

This clonotype showed up just a few times. The chain couples TRBV11-2 to TRBJ2-7; 8 bases fit TRBD1. Trimming took 1 base from V and 0 from J; bases not matched to a gene: 11. Germline CDR1 is SGHAT and CDR2 is FQNNGV. The CDR3 covers 18 residues. In DNA form, the CDR3 reads TGTGCCAGCAGCTTAGGAGGGCAGGGGGCGGCCTTCTCCTACGAGCAGTACTTC. Translation: CASSLGGQGAAFSYEQYF.

This clonotype was counted between two and nine times. J is TRBJ2-2 and V is TRBV5-1; the match to TRBD2 covers 12 bases. The CDR3 is 17 residues long. Germline CDR1 SGHRS, CDR2 YFSETQ. The V and J ends lost 4 bases and 2 bases, in that order; junction bases with no gene match: 6. The CDR3 coding sequence is TGCGCCAGCAGCCCCACAGGACTAGCGGGAAACACCGGGGAGCTGTTTTTT. This sequence encodes CASSPTGLAGNTGELFF.

The chain joins TRBV29-1 to TRBJ2-5, with D possibly matching TRBD2 (6 bases). This CDR3 is 14 amino acids long. Germline V gene sequence: CDR1 SQVTM, CDR2 ANQGSEA. Trimming left V 2 bases short and J 1 base short, with 11 bases between. The CDR3 protein is CSVEYRDSQETQYF. The CDR3 bases are TGCAGCGTTGAATATCGGGACTCCCAAGAGACCCAGTACTTC.

This clonotype was picked up many times. The chain joins TRBV4-3 to TRBJ2-5; D is possibly TRBD1 (5 bases). This CDR3 comprises 15 residues. The germline V and J ends were trimmed by 0 bases and 1 base, with 9 bases remaining between them. Germline loops: CDR1 LGHNA, CDR2 YSLEER. The CDR3 bases are TGCGCCAGCAGCCAAGATAGGGGCCTCCAAGAGACCCAGTACTTC. As protein: CASSQDRGLQETQYF.

The chain uses TRBV10-3 and TRBJ2-1; 8 bases line up with TRBD2. The ends lost 4 bases at V and 3 bases at J; junction bases unmatched: 2. The CDR3 consists of 14 residues. Germline loops: CDR1 ENHRY, CDR2 SYGVKD. CDR3 protein: CAISGGRSYNEQFF. The CDR3 DNA reads as TGTGCCATCAGTGGCGGGAGGAGCTACAATGAGCAGTTCTTC.

The chain is built from TRBV11-2 and TRBJ2-1; D might be TRBD1 (6 bases). Germline V CDR1 and CDR2: SGHAT, FQNNGV. Trimming shortened V by 5 bases and J by 5 bases, and 19 bases separated the two germline ends. CDR3 length equals 16 residues. CDR3 DNA: TGTGCCAGCAGCGAAGGTGGGGCAGGGGAGAACAATGAGCAGTTCTTC. Amino acids: CASSEGGAGENNEQFF. Full variable domain (missing parts from reference TRBV11-2 and TRBJ2-1): EAGVAQSPRYKIIEKRQSVAFWCNPISGHATLYWYQQILGQGPKLLIQFQNNGVVDDSQLPKDRFSAERLKGVDSTLKIQPAKLEDSAVYLCASSEGGAGENNEQFFGPGTRLTVL.

This chain connects TRBV11-2 to TRBJ1-5; D gene uncertain. This CDR3 is 13 amino acids long. Trimming took 4 bases from V and 7 from J, leaving 11 bases between them. Germline CDR1 reads SGHAT; CDR2 reads FQNNGV. The CDR3 loop is CASSSDVRQPQHF. The CDR3 DNA is TGTGCCAGCAGCTCAGACGTCAGGCAGCCCCAGCATTTT.

The table lists this clonotype with many counts. The chain has TRBV28 and TRBJ2-7, with TRBD1 identical over 7 bases. Germline-derived CDR1 and CDR2 are MDHEN and SYDVKM. There are 15 residues in the CDR3. The J segment lost 3 bases and the V segment lost 6 bases, leaving 11 bases of the junction unmatched. In DNA, the CDR3 is TGTGCCAGCAGCCGAAACTGGGACAGAGGCTACGAGCAGTACTTC. Its protein product is CASSRNWDRGYEQYF.

The table lists this clonotype with a few counts. This sequence joins TRBV7-9 and TRBJ1-2, with a possible D match to TRBD1 (6 bases). Germline lookup yields CDR1 SEHNR and CDR2 FQNEAQ (reference sequence). This CDR3 comprises 15 residues. Trimming removed 3 bases at V and 5 bases at J, with 16 bases between. The DNA for the CDR3 is TGTGCCAGCAGCTTCGAAACAGGGCAGGGGTATGGCTACACCTTC. Translated: CASSFETGQGYGYTF.

The chain uses TRBV28 and TRBJ1-1; 8 nucleotides agree with TRBD1. CDR1 and CDR2 (germline): MDHEN, SYDVKM. This CDR3 spans 17 amino acids. V shed 3 bases and J 2 bases; nucleotides not matched to a gene: 11. CDR3 bases: TGTGCCAGCAGTTTGGCCTTACGGACAGGGACCAACACTGAAGCTTTCTTT. Translation: CASSLALRTGTNTEAFF.

This clonotype was detected many times. This sequence joins TRBV28 and TRBJ2-1, with 8 positions matching TRBD2. This CDR3 spans 15 amino acids. CDR1 and CDR2 from the germline V gene are MDHEN and SYDVKM. V dropped 5 bases and J dropped 7; count of bases not matched to a gene: 10. The DNA of the CDR3 is TGTGCCAGCAGTCCGATGGCGGGAGGACGAAATGAGCAGTTCTTC. Its translation is CASSPMAGGRNEQFF.

This clonotype was seen a few times. This rearrangement joins TRBV5-6 to TRBJ2-3; D could derive from TRBD1 or TRBD2 (6 bases each). The CDR3 covers 13 residues. Germline V gene lookup returns CDR1 SGHDT and CDR2 YYEEEE. The V end lost 2 bases, the J end lost 4 bases, and 8 bases lay between the germline ends. This CDR3 is CASSFGGPDTQYF. CDR3 nucleotide sequence: TGTGCCAGCAGCTTTGGGGGGCCAGATACGCAGTATTTT.

The chain combines TRBV4-1 with TRBJ2-7; the D gene could be TRBD1 or TRBD2 (5 bases each). V lost 0 bases and J lost 3, with 12 bases in between. CDR1 and CDR2 from the germline V gene are MGHRA and YSYEKL. CDR3 length equals 15 residues. The CDR3 spells CASSQDSGPHYEQYF. The DNA for the CDR3 is TGCGCCAGCAGCCAAGATTCGGGACCTCACTACGAGCAGTACTTC.

The V and J genes are TRBV27 and TRBJ2-5; no clear D gene. This CDR3 has 15 amino acids. Between the trimmed V and J ends, which lost 0 bases and 1 base, there was a span of 9 bases. The germline CDR1 and CDR2 sequences are MNHEY and SMNVEV (reference sequence). The DNA for the CDR3 is TGTGCCAGCAGTTTATCGTACACACCCCAAGAGACCCAGTACTTC. Protein product: CASSLSYTPQETQYF.

This clonotype was observed a single time. The rearrangement joins TRBV20-1 to TRBJ2-1, with D unresolved. There are 14 residues in the CDR3. Deletions cut 0 bases from V and 3 bases from J, with 9 bases between. Germline-derived CDR1 and CDR2 are DFQATT and SNEGSKA (reference sequence). In DNA form, the CDR3 reads TGCAGTGCTAGAGATCACCGAATCTACAATGAGCAGTTCTTC. Protein product: CSARDHRIYNEQFF.

This clonotype was seen many times. The chain couples TRBV29-1 to TRBJ2-3; no definite D call. The CDR3 contains 15 residues. Germline assignment: CDR1 SQVTM and CDR2 ANQGSEA. V was trimmed by 3 bases and J by 1 base, leaving 14 bases between them. Here the CDR3 DNA reads TGCAGCGTTGACGGCCTGGGTCTAGGCACAGATACGCAGTATTTT. It yields the protein CSVDGLGLGTDTQYF.

The CDR3 DNA is TGTGCCAGCAGCCCCGGAGCTGCTAGGAGCTCCTACGAGCAGTACTTC. This gives the protein CASSPGAARSSYEQYF. V is TRBV11-3 and J is TRBJ2-7; D is unresolved. The CDR3 sequence is 16 residues long. Germline V lookup: CDR1 SGHNT, CDR2 YENEEA. V lost 5 bases and J lost 0, with 17 bases in between.

The chain combines TRBV27 with TRBJ2-7; possibly TRBD1 for D (6 bases). The CDR3 loop spans 14 amino acids. Trimming left V 2 bases short and J 0 bases short, with 8 bases between. The germline gives CDR1 MNHEY, CDR2 SMNVEV (reference sequence). The CDR3 DNA reads as TGTGCCAGCAGTTTAGGGACATACTCCTACGAGCAGTACTTC. Its translation is CASSLGTYSYEQYF.

This clonotype was recorded many times. This chain joins TRBV14 and TRBJ2-3, with TRBD2 identical over 11 bases. The ends lost 1 base at V and 6 bases at J; junction bases unmatched: 3. The germline gives CDR1 SGHDN, CDR2 FVKESK. CDR3 length equals 15 residues. CDR3 coding DNA: TGTGCCAGCAGCCAAGTAGCGGGAGGGCCCGATACGCAGTATTTT. This sequence encodes CASSQVAGGPDTQYF.

This clonotype came up many times. The chain joins TRBV20-1 to TRBJ2-7, with D tentatively TRBD1 (5 bases). The germline V gene has CDR1 DFQATT and CDR2 SNEGSKA (reference sequence). The CDR3 extends over 16 amino acids. V lost 1 base and J lost 0, with 16 bases in between. The CDR3 is CSARVPFKGNSYEQYF. The CDR3 coding sequence is TGCAGTGCTAGAGTTCCGTTTAAGGGGAACTCCTACGAGCAGTACTTC.

This chain joins TRBV15 and TRBJ2-1; TRBD1 or TRBD2 may be the D gene (5 bases each). The CDR3 consists of 13 residues. Trimming removed 4 bases at V and 9 bases at J, with 13 bases between. Germline V gene sequence: CDR1 LNHNV, CDR2 YYDKDF (reference sequence). The CDR3 loop is CATSKVGEGEQFF. Here the CDR3 DNA reads TGTGCCACCAGCAAAGTGGGGGAAGGTGAGCAGTTCTTC.

A few counts support this clonotype. The chain links TRBV15 to TRBJ2-2; 7 bases match TRBD1. The CDR3 consists of 17 residues. The trim removed 5 bases at V and 0 bases at J, leaving 9 bases unmatched. CDR1 and CDR2 (germline): LNHNV, YYDKDF (reference sequence). The CDR3 loop reads CATSPTGFTANTGELFF. The DNA of the CDR3 is TGTGCCACCAGCCCGACAGGGTTCACCGCGAACACCGGGGAGCTGTTTTTT.

The V gene is TRBV5-4, the J gene TRBJ2-7, with D possibly TRBD2 on 5 matching bases. The CDR3 runs to 15 residues. CDR1 SGHNT and CDR2 YYREEE come from the germline V gene (reference sequence). Trimming cost V 1 base and J 3 bases, with 14 bases left between them. CDR3 DNA sequence: TGTGCCAGCAGCTTGAAGAGGGAGAAGGTCTACGAGCAGTACTTC. This encodes CASSLKREKVYEQYF. The entire variable domain, with the rest obtained from reference TRBV5-4 and TRBJ2-7, is as follows: ETGVTQSPTHLIKTRGQQVTLRCSSQSGHNTVSWYQQALGQGPQFIFQYYREEENGRGNFPPRFSGLQFPNYSSELNVNALELDDSALYLCASSLKREKVYEQYFGPGTRLTVT.

This clonotype was counted between two and nine times. The chain couples TRBV20-1 to TRBJ2-7; tentative D call: TRBD1 (5 bases). V was pared by 6 bases and J by 3 bases, with 21 bases between. Germline values: CDR1 DFQATT, CDR2 SNEGSKA (reference sequence). The CDR3 loop spans 15 amino acids. CDR3 DNA sequence: TGCAGTGCCCCCCCCGCCCGCGACAGTAGCTACGAGCAGTACTTC. It specifies CSAPPARDSSYEQYF.

This clonotype was picked up a small number of times. V and J are TRBV6-5 and TRBJ2-5; 12 bases agree with TRBD2. This CDR3 has 16 residues. Germline V gives CDR1 MNHEY, CDR2 SVGAGI. Trimming cost V 0 bases and J 2 bases; bases outside gene matches: 1. CDR3: CASSYSGTSGQETQYF. In DNA form, the CDR3 reads TGTGCCAGCAGTTACTCAGGGACTAGCGGGCAAGAGACCCAGTACTTC.

V gene TRBV6-5 combines with J gene TRBJ2-5; weak D call: TRBD1 (7 bases). V lost 2 bases and J lost 5, with 12 bases in between. CDR1 and CDR2 (germline): MNHEY, SVGAGI. The CDR3 consists of 14 residues. DNA for the CDR3: TGTGCCAGCAGTTACGCGCAGGGGGGTGAGACCCAGTACTTC. Translation: CASSYAQGGETQYF.

In this sample, this clonotype turned up a few times. The chain uses TRBV11-1 and TRBJ2-6; 10 bases fit TRBD1. V dropped 5 bases and J dropped 2; count of bases not matched to a gene: 9. This CDR3 is 18 amino acids long. Germline V gene sequence: CDR1 SGHAT, CDR2 FQDESV (reference sequence). The CDR3: CASSPAGTGAPGANVLTF. CDR3 DNA: TGTGCCAGCAGCCCTGCCGGGACAGGGGCGCCTGGGGCCAACGTCCTGACTTTC.